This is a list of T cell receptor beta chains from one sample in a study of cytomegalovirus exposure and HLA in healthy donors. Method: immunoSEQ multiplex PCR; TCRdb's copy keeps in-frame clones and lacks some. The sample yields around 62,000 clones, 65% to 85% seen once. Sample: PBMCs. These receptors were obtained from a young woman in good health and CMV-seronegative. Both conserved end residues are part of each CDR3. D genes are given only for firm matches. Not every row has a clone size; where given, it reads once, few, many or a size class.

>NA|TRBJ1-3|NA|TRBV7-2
TGTGCCAGCAGCTTAGGTTCGAGCTCTGGAAACACCATATATTTT
CASSLGSSSGNTIYF
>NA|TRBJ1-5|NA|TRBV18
TGTGCCAGCTCACCCGATATACGGGTCTTACAGCCCCAGCATTTT
CASSPDIRVLQPQHF
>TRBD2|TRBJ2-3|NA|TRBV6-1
TGTGCCAGCAGTGATAGAAGCGGGGGCCGGGATACGCAGTATTTT
CASSDRSGGRDTQYF
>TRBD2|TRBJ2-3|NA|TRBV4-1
TGCGCCAGCAGCCCTGCTAGCGGTGTTACAGATACGCAGTATTTT
CASSPASGVTDTQYF
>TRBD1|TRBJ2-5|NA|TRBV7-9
TGTGCCAGCAGCTTAGTTCCGGGACAGGGGGGGAGAGAGACCCAGTACTTC
CASSLVPGQGGRETQYF
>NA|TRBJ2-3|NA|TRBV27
TGTGCCAGCAGTTTCGGTGTCACAGATACGCAGTATTTT
CASSFGVTDTQYF
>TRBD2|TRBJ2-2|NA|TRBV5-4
TGTGCCAGCAGCCCGGGACTAGCGGGGGGGAACGGGGAGCTGTTTTTT
CASSPGLAGGNGELFF
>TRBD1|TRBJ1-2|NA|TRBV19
TGTGCCAGTAGTACCCCCCGGGACAGCTCGAACTATGGCTACACCTTC
CASSTPRDSSNYGYTF
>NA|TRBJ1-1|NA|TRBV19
TGTGCCAGTTCGACAGCCCGGAGTGAAGCTTTCTTT
CASSTARSEAFF
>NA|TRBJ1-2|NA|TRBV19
TGTGCCAGTAGTAAGAACCCAGCTAACTATGGCTACACCTTC
CASSKNPANYGYTF
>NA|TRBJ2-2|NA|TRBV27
TGTGCCAGCAGTCCCCACCTTAAACAGGGAAGGTTGCGTGGCACCGGGGAGCTGTTTTTT
CASSPHLKQGRLRGTGELFF
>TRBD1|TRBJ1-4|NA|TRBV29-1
TGCAGCGCCGAAGGGACAGGTGGTAATGAAAAACTGTTTTTT
CSAEGTGGNEKLFF
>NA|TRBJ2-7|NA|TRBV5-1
TGCGCCAGCAGGGAGTCCTACGAGCAGTACTTC
CASRESYEQYF
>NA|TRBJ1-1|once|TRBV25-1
TGTGCCAGCAGTGAATTGGGCGGGGCCGCGTTTATGAACACTGAAGCTTTCTTT
CASSELGGAAFMNTEAFF
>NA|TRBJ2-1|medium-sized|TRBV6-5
TGTGCCAGCAAAGGAGGTACCAGTTACAATGAGCAGTTCTTC
CASKGGTSYNEQFF
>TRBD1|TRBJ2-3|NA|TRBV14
TGTGCCAGCAACCTTCAGGGGGCAACAGATACGCAGTATTTT
CASNLQGATDTQYF
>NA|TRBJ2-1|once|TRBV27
TGTGCCAGCGCCAACCGGGGGGCGGGTTACAATGAGCAGTTCTTC
CASANRGAGYNEQFF
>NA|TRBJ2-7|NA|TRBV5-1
TGCGCCAGCAGCTTGGCCAGAGGTGCCGAGCAGTACTTC
CASSLARGAEQYF